A selection of T cell receptor beta chains follows, all from one sample in a study of control samples from healthy donors and cancer patients. The data were produced by immunoSEQ multiplex PCR, yet TCRdb's version contains in-frame clones alone and is incomplete. This table has 120,000 to 150,000 clones, approximately 92% appearing once. Sequenced: blood. These receptors were obtained from a man in his thirties or forties in good health. Both conserved end residues are part of each CDR3. D genes are given only for firm matches. Clone size is not always given. Where it is, it says once, few, many or a class for expanded clones.

TRBJ1-5	TRBD1	16	TRBV27	.	TGTGCCAGCAGTCCCCACAGGGGTGTTGGCAATCAGCCCCAGCATTTT	CASSPHRGVGNQPQHF
TRBJ2-1	TRBD2	16	TRBV5-1	.	TGCGCCAGCAGCTTGGCCCGGGGGGGCCTGGACAATGAGCAGTTCTTC	CASSLARGGLDNEQFF
TRBJ1-5	.	13	TRBV27	once	TGTGCCAGCAGTTTTCGAGGTATTCAGCCCCAGCATTTT	CASSFRGIQPQHF
TRBJ2-4	.	14	TRBV28	.	TGTGCCAGCAGTTCCTCAGGGTGGGGAAACATTCAGTACTTC	CASSSSGWGNIQYF
TRBJ2-2	.	15	TRBV9	.	TGTGCCAGCAGCCCTCGGGACACCTACACCGGGGAGCTGTTTTTT	CASSPRDTYTGELFF
TRBJ2-7	.	17	TRBV7-8	few	TGTGCCAGCAGCTTAGCCCTGGGGACCGTCTTCCCTCACGAGCAGTACTTC	CASSLALGTVFPHEQYF
TRBJ2-1	TRBD2	16	TRBV9	.	TGTGCCAGCAGCGTCGTAGCGGGGGGGCTTGGTAATGAGCAGTTCTTC	CASSVVAGGLGNEQFF
TRBJ2-3	.	13	TRBV9	.	TGTGCCAGCAGCGTAGTCGTCGGTGATACGCAGTATTTT	CASSVVVGDTQYF
TRBJ2-7	TRBD1	15	TRBV27	.	TGTGCCAGCAGTTTATCGATCGACAGGGACTACGAGCAGTACTTC	CASSLSIDRDYEQYF
TRBJ2-1	TRBD2	15	TRBV9	.	TGTGCCAGCAGCGTAGTCAGCGGGGGATCGGATGAGCAGTTCTTC	CASSVVSGGSDEQFF
TRBJ2-7	.	14	TRBV7-2	.	TGTGCCAGCAGCCCCCTAGGCCCCGGCTACGAGCAGTACTTC	CASSPLGPGYEQYF
TRBJ1-4	.	15	TRBV15	.	TGTGCCACCAGCAGAGGAGGAACAGGCGATGAAAAACTGTTTTTT	CATSRGGTGDEKLFF
TRBJ2-7	.	14	TRBV7-9	.	TGTGCCAGCAGCTTAGTCCAAACAGGGTCCGAGCAGTACTTC	CASSLVQTGSEQYF
TRBJ1-1	.	13	TRBV28	.	TGTGCCAGCAGTTTTCAGGGTCGTACTGAAGCTTTCTTT	CASSFQGRTEAFF
TRBJ1-2	.	13	TRBV15	.	TGTGCCACCAAGACCGGAGGGGCCCATGGCTACACCTTC	CATKTGGAHGYTF
TRBJ2-1	TRBD2	14	TRBV29-1	.	TGCAGCGTTGCTAGGACTAGCGGCAACAATGAGCAGTTCTTC	CSVARTSGNNEQFF
TRBJ1-2	.	13	TRBV25-1	.	TGTGCCAGCAGTGAGACGGCAAACTATGGCCACACCTTC	CASSETANYGHTF
TRBJ1-1	.	17	TRBV6-1	.	TGTGCCAGCAGTGAAGTGGCATTCTGGGGTAGGTGGACTGAAGCTTTCTTT	CASSEVAFWGRWTEAFF
TRBJ2-3	.	14	TRBV5-4	.	TGTGCCAGCACTAAGGAGCGGTTCACAGATACGCAGTATTTT	CASTKERFTDTQYF
TRBJ1-2	.	15	TRBV11-2	.	TGTGCCAGCAGCCAACGATGGGGGGCTGAGGATGGCTACACCTTC	CASSQRWGAEDGYTF
TRBJ1-2	.	14	TRBV3-1/TRBV3-2	.	TGTGCCAGCAGCCAAGGGGAAGGGCCCTATGGCTACACCTTC	CASSQGEGPYGYTF
TRBJ1-1	.	13	TRBV28	.	TGTGCCAGCAGTTTCCAAGAGGACACTGAAGCTTTCTTT	CASSFQEDTEAFF
TRBJ1-1	.	13	TRBV12-3/TRBV12-4	.	TGTGCCAGCAGTTTGGTCAGGGCCACTGAAGCTTTCTTT	CASSLVRATEAFF
TRBJ2-2	TRBD1	14	TRBV11-2	.	TGTGCCAGCAGCCGGGACAGGGTGGCCGGGGAGCTGTTTTTT	CASSRDRVAGELFF
TRBJ1-1	.	14	TRBV5-1	.	TGCGCCAGCAGCTTGACATCAAAGAACACTGAAGCTTTCTTT	CASSLTSKNTEAFF
TRBJ1-2	TRBD1	13	TRBV18	.	TGTGCCAGCTCACCAACAGGGGAGGATGGCTACACCTTC	CASSPTGEDGYTF
TRBJ1-3	.	16	TRBV19	.	TGTGCCAGTAGTATAGATCAAAAAAGCTCTGGAAACACCATATATTTT	CASSIDQKSSGNTIYF
TRBJ2-3	TRBD1	15	TRBV29-1	.	TGCAGCGTTGAAGGGACAGGGGCCGACACAGATACGCAGTATTTT	CSVEGTGADTDTQYF
TRBJ1-2	.	15	TRBV18	.	TGTGCCAGCTCACCTACCCCAGACAGCTACTATGGCTACACCTTC	CASSPTPDSYYGYTF